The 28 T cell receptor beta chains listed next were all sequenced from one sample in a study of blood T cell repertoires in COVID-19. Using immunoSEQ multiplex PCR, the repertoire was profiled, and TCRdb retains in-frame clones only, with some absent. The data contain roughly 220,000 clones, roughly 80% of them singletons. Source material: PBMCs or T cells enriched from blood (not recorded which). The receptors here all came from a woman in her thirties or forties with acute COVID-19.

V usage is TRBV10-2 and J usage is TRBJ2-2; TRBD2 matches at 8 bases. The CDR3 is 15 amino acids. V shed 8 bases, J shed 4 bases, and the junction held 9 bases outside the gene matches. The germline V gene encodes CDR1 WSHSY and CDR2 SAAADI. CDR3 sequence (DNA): TGCGCCAGCCGAGCGGGGGCAAGGGGCACCGGGGAGCTGTTTTTT. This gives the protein CASRAGARGTGELFF.

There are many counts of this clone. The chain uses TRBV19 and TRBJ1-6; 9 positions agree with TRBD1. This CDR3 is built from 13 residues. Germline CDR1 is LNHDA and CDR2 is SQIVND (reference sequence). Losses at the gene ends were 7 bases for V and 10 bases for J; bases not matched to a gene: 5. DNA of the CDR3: TGTGCCAGTATGAGGACAGGGGTGTCACCCCTCCACTTT. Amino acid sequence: CASMRTGVSPLHF.

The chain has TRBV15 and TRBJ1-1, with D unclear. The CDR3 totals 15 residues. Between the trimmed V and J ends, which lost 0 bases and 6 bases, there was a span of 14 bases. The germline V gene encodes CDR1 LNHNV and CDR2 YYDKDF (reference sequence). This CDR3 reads CATSRDLAGYAEAFF. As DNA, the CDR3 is TGTGCCACCAGCAGAGATTTGGCAGGATACGCTGAAGCTTTCTTT.

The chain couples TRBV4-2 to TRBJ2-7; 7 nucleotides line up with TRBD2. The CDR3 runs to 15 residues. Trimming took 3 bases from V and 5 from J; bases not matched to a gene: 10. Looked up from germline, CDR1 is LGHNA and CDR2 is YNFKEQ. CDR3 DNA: TGTGCCAGCAGCCAGGGAGGGACCGATGGAGACGAGCAGTACTTC. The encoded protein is CASSQGGTDGDEQYF.

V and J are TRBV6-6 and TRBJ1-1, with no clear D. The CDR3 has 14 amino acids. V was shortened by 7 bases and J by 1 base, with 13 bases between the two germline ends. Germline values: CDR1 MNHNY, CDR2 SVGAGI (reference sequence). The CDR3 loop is CASMNGPGNTEAFF. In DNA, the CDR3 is TGTGCCAGCATGAATGGGCCAGGGAACACTGAAGCTTTCTTT.

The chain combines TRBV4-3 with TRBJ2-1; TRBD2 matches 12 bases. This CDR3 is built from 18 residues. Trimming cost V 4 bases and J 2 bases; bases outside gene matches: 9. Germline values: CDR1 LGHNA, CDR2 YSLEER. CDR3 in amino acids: CASSPRTSGVSPYNEQFF. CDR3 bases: TGCGCCAGCAGCCCCCGGACTAGCGGGGTTTCCCCCTACAATGAGCAGTTCTTC.

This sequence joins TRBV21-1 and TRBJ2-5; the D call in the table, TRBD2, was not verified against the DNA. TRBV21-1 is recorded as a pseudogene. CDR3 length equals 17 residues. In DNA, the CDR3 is TGTGCCAGCAGCAAAAAGAGGGTTGGCCGGGGGGTGGAGACCCAGTACTTC. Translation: CASSKKRVGRGVETQYF.

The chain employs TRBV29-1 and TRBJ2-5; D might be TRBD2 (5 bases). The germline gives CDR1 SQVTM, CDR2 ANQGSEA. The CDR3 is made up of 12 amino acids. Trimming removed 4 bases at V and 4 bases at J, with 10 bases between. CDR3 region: CSVGPAGETQYF. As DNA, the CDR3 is TGCAGCGTTGGTCCGGCGGGAGAGACCCAGTACTTC.

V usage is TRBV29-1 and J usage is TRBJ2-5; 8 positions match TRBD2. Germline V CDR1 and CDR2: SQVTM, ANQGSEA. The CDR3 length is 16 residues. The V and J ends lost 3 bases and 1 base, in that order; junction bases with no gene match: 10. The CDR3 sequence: CSVEGGLLAVQETQYF. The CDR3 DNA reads TGCAGCGTTGAGGGGGGTCTACTAGCGGTCCAAGAGACCCAGTACTTC.

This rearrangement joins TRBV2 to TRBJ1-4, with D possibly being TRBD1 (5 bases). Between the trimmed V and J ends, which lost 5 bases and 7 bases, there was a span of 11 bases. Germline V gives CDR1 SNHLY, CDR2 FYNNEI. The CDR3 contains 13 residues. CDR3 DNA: TGTGCCAGCAGTATCAGGGCTGGTGAAAAACTGTTTTTT. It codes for CASSIRAGEKLFF.

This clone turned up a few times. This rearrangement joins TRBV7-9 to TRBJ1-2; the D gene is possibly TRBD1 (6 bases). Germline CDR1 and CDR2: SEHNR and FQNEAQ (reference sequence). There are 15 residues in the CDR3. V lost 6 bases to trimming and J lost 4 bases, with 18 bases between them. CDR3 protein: CASSLGVGGVYGYTF. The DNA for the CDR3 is TGTGCCAGCAGTCTGGGCGTAGGGGGGGTCTATGGCTACACCTTC.

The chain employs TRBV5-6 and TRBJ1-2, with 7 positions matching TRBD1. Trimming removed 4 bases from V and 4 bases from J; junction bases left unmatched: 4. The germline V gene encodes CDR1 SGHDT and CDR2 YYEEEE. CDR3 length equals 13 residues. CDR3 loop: CASSPWTGYGYTF. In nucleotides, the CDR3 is TGTGCCAGCAGCCCTTGGACAGGCTATGGCTACACCTTC.

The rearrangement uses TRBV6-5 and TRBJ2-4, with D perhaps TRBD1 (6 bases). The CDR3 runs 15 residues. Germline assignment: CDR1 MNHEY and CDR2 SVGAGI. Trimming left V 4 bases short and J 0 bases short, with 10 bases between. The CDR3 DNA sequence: TGTGCCAGCAGTTCCCTACAGGGAGCCAAAAACATTCAGTACTTC. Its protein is CASSSLQGAKNIQYF.

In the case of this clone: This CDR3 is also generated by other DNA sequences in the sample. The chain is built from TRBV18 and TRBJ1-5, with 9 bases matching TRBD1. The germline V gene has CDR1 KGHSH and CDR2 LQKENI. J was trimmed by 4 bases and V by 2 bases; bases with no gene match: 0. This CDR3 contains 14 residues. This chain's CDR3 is CASSPGQGNQPQHF. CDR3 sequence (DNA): TGTGCCAGCTCACCAGGACAGGGGAATCAGCCCCAGCATTTT.

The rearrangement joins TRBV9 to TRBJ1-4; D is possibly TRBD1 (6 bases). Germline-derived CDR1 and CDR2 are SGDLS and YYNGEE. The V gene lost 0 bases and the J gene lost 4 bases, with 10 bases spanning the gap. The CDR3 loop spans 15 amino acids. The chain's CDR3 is CASSVEGGLNEKLFF. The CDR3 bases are TGTGCCAGCAGCGTAGAAGGGGGTCTTAATGAAAAACTGTTTTTT.

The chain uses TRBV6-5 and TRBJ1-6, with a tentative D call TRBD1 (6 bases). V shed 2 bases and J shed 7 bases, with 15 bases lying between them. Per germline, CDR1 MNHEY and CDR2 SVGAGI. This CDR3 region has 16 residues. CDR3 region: CASSYTRTGWNSPLHF. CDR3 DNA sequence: TGTGCCAGCAGTTACACCCGTACAGGGTGGAATTCACCCCTCCACTTT.

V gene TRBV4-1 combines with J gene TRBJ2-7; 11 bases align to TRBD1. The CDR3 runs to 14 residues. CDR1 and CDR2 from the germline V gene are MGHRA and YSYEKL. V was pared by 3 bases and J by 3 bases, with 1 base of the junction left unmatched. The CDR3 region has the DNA TGCGCCAGCAGCCAGGACAGGGGGCTCTACGAGCAGTACTTC. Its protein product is CASSQDRGLYEQYF.

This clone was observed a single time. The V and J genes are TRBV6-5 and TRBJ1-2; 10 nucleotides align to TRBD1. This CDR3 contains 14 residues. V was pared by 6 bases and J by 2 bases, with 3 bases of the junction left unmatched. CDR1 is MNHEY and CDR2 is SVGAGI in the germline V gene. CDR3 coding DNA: TGTGCCAGCAGAGCGGGACAGGGGAACTATGGCTACACCTTC. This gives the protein CASRAGQGNYGYTF.

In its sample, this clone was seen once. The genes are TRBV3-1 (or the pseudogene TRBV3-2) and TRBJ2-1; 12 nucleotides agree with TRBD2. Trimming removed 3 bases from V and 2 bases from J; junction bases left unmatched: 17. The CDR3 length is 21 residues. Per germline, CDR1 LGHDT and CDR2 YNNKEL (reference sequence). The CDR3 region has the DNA TGTGCCAGCAGCCAGCAAAGACTAGCGGGAGCCTTGGACGGAGCCTACAATGAGCAGTTCTTC. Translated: CASSQQRLAGALDGAYNEQFF.

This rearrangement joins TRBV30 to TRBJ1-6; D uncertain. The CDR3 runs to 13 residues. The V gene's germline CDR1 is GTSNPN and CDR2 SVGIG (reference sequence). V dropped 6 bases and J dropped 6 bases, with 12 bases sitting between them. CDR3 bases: TGTGCCTGTCGTCTATCGGGTAATTCACCCCTCCACTTT. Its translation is CACRLSGNSPLHF.

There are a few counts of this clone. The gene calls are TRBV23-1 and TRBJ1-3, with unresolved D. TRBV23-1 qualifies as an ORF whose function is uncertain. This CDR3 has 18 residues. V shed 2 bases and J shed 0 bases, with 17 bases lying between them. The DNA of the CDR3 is TGCGCCAGCAGTCAAGGAGTGCCCTTGAAAAACTCTGGAAACACCATATATTTT. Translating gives CASSQGVPLKNSGNTIYF.

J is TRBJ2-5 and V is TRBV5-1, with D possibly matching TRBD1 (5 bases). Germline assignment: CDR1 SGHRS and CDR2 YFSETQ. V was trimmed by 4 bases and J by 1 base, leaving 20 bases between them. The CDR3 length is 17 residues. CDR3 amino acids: CASSPSIGALLQETQYF. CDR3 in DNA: TGCGCCAGCAGCCCTTCTATAGGGGCCCTACTCCAAGAGACCCAGTACTTC.

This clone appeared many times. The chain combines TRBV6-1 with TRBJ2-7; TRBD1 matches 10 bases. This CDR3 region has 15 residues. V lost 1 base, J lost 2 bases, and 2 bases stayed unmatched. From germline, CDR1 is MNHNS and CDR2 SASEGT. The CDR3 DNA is TGTGCCAGCAGTGAAGGGGGGACAGGGGCCTACGAGCAGTACTTC. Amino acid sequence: CASSEGGTGAYEQYF.

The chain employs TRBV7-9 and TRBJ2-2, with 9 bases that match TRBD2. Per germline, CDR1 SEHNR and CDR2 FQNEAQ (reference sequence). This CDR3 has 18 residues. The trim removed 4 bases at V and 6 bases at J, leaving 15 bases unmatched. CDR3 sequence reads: CASSSRGSGGLGPGELFF. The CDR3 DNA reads TGTGCCAGCAGCTCTCGGGGTAGCGGGGGCTTGGGGCCCGGGGAGCTGTTTTTT.

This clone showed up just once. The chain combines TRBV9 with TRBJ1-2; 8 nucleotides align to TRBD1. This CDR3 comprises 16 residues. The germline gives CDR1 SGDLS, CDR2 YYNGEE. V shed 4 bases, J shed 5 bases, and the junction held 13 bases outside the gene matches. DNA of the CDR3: TGTGCCAGCAGCAAAGTCGGACAGGGTGGTCCATATGGCTACACCTTC. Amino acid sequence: CASSKVGQGGPYGYTF.

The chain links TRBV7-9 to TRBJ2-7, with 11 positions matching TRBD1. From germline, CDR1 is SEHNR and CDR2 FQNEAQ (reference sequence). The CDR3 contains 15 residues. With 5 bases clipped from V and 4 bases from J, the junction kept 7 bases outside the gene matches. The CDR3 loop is CASSTGTGGFYEQYF. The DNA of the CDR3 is TGTGCCAGCAGCACCGGGACAGGGGGGTTTTACGAGCAGTACTTC.

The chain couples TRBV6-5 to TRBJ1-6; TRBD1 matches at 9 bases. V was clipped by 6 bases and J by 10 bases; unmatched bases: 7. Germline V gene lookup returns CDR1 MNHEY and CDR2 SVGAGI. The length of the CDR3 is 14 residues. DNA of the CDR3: TGTGCCAGCAGAAGGGACAGGGAGGGCTCACCCCTCCACTTT. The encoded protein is CASRRDREGSPLHF.

Here the CDR3 DNA reads TGTGCCAGCACCGAATGGAACAGTCGTGGTCGAGGCTACACCTTC. As protein: CASTEWNSRGRGYTF. J is TRBJ1-2 and V is TRBV2, with D unresolved. The CDR3 loop spans 15 amino acids. With 7 bases removed from V and 8 bases from J, the gap between germline ends came to 23 bases. The V gene's germline CDR1 is SNHLY and CDR2 FYNNEI.